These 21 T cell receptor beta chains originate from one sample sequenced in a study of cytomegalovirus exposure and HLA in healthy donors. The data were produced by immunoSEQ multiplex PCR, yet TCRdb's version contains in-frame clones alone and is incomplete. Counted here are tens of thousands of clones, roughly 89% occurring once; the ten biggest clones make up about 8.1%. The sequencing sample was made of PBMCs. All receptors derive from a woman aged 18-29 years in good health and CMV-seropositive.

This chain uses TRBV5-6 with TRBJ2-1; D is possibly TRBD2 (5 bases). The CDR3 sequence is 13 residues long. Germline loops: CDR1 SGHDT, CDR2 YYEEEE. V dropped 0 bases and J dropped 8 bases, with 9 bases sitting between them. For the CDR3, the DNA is TGTGCCAGCAGCTTGGCCGTCGGGGATGAGCAGTTCTTC. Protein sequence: CASSLAVGDEQFF.

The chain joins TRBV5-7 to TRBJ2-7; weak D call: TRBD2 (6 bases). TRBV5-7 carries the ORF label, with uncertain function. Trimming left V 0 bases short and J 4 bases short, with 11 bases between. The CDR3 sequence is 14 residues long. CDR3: CASSLGGDFYEQYF. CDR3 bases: TGTGCCAGCAGCTTGGGGGGGGACTTTTACGAGCAGTACTTC.

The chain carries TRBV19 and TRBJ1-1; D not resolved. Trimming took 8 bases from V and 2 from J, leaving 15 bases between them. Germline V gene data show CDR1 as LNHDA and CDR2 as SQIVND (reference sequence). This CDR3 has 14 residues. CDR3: CASRAGAGNTEAFF. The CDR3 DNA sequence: TGTGCCAGTCGTGCGGGCGCGGGAAACACTGAAGCTTTCTTT. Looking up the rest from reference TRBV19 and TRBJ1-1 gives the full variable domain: DGGITQSPKYLFRKEGQNVTLSCEQNLNHDAMYWYRQDPGQGLRLIYYSQIVNDFQKGDIAEGYSVSREKKESFPLTVTSAQKNPTAFYLCASRAGAGNTEAFFGQGTRLTVV.

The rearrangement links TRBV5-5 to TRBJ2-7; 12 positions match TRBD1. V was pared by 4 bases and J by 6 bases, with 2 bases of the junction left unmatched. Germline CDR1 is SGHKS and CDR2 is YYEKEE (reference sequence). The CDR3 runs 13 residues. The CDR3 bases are TGTGCCAGCAGCCGGGACAGGGGGCGCGAGCAGTACTTC. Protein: CASSRDRGREQYF.

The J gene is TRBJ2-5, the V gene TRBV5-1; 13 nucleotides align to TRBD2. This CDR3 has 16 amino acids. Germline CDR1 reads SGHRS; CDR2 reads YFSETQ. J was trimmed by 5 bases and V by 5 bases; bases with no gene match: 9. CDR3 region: CASRLAGGSFGETQYF. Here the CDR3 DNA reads TGCGCCAGCAGACTAGCGGGGGGGTCCTTCGGGGAGACCCAGTACTTC.

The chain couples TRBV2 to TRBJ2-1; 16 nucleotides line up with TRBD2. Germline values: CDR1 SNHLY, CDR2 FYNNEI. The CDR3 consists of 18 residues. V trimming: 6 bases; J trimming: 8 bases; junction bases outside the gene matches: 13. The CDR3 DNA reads TGTGCCAGCAGATCCTCCTGGGGGACTAGCGGGGGGGCCTATGAGCAGTTCTTC. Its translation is CASRSSWGTSGGAYEQFF.

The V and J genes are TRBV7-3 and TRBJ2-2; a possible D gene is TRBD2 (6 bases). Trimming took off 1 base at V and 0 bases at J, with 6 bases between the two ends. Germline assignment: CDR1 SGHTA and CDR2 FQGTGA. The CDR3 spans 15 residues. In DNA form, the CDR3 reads TGTGCCAGCAGCTTAATAGCGGCGAACACCGGGGAGCTGTTTTTT. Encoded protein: CASSLIAANTGELFF.

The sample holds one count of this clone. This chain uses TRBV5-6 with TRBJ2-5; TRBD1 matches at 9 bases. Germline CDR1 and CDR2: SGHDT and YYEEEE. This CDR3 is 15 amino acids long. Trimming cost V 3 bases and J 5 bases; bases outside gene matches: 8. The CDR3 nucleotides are TGTGCCAGCAGCTACCAGGGGACAGGGTACGAGACCCAGTACTTC. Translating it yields CASSYQGTGYETQYF.

This CDR3 reads CAWSVYYEQYF. The CDR3 coding sequence is TGTGCCTGGAGTGTATATTACGAGCAGTACTTC. The chain is built from TRBV30 and TRBJ2-7; D gene uncertain. Per germline, CDR1 GTSNPN and CDR2 SVGIG (reference sequence). Deletions cut 0 bases from V and 4 bases from J, with 4 bases between. This CDR3 has 11 residues. The full variable domain, its missing parts supplied by reference TRBV30 and TRBJ2-7, is SQTIHQWPATLVQPVGSPLSLECTVEGTSNPNLYWYRQAAGRGLQLLFYSVGIGQISSEVPQNLSASRPQDRQFILSSKKLLLSDSGFYLCAWSVYYEQYFGPGTRLTVT.

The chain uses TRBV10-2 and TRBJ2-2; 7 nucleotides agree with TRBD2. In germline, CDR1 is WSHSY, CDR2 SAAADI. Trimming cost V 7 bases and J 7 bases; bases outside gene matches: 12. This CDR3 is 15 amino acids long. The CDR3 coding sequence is TGCGCCAGCACTTCACAGACTAGCCTGGGCGGGGAGCTGTTTTTT. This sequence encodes CASTSQTSLGGELFF.

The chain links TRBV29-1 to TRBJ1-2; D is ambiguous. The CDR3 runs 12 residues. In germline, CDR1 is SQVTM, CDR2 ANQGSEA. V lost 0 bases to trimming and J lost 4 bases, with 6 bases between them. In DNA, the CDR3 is TGCAGCGTTGAAGACGAGTTCTATGGCTACACCTTC. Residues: CSVEDEFYGYTF.

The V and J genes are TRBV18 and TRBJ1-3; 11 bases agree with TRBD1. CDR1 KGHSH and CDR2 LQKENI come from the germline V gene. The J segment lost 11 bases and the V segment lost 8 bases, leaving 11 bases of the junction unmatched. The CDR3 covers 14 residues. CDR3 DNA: TGTGCCAGCAATCCGGGACAGGGGGTTCGCGCCATATATTTT. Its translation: CASNPGQGVRAIYF.

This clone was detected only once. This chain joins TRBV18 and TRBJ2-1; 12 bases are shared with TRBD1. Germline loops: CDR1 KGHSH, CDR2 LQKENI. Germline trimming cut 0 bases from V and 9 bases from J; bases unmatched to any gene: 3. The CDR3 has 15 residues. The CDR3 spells CASSPPGQGAGEQFF. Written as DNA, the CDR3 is TGTGCCAGCTCACCACCGGGACAGGGGGCTGGTGAGCAGTTCTTC.

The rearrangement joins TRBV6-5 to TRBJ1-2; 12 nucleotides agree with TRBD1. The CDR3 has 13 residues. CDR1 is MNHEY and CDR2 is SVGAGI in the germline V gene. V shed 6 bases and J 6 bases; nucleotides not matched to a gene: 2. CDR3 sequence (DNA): TGTGCCAGCAGATGGGACAGGGGGCATGGCTACACCTTC. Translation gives CASRWDRGHGYTF.

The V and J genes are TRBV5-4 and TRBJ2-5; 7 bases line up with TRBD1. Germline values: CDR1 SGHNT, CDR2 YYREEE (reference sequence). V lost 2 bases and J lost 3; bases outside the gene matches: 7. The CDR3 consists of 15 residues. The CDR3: CASSFRDRIKETQYF. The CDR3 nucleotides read TGTGCCAGCAGCTTCCGGGACAGAATAAAAGAGACCCAGTACTTC.

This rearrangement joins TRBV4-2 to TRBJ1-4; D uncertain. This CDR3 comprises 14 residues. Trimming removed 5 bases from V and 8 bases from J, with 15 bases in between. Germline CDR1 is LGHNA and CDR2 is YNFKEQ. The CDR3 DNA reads TGTGCCAGCAGCTTGTTCGGGAGAGAGGAAAAACTGTTTTTT. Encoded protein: CASSLFGREEKLFF.

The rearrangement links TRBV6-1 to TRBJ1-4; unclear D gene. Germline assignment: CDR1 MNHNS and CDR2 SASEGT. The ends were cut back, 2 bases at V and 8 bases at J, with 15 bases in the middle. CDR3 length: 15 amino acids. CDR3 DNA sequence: TGTGCCAGCAGTGAAACCATCGGGAGAGGAGAAAAACTGTTTTTT. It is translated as CASSETIGRGEKLFF.

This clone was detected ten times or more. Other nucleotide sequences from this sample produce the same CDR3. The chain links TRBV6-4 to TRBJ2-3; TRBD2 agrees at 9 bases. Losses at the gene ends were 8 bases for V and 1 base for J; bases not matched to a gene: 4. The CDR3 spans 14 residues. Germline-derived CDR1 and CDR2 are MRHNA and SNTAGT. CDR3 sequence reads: CASSERGGTDTQYF. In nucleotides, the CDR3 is TGTGCCAGCTCAGAGCGGGGGGGCACAGATACGCAGTATTTT.

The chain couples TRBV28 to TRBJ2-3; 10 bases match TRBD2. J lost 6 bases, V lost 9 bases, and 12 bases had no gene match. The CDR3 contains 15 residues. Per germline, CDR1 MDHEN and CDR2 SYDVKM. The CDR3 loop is CASSSGGARRDTQYF. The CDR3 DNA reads TGTGCCAGTTCCAGCGGGGGGGCAAGGAGGGATACGCAGTATTTT.

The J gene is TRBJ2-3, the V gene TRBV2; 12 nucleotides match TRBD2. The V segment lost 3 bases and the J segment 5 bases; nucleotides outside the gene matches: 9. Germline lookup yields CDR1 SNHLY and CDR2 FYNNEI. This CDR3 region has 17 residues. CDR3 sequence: CASSEEPSGGAGDTQYF. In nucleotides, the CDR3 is TGTGCCAGCAGTGAGGAACCTAGCGGGGGGGCGGGAGATACGCAGTATTTT. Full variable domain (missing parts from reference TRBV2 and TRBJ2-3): EPEVTQTPSHQVTQMGQEVILRCVPISNHLYFYWYRQILGQKVEFLVSFYNNEISEKSEIFDDQFSVERPDGSNFTLKIRSTKLEDSAMYFCASSEEPSGGAGDTQYFGPGTRLTVL.

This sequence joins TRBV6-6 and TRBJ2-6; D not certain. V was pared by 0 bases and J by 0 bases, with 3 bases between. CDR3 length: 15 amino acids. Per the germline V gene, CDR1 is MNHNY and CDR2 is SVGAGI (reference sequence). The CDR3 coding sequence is TGTGCCAGCAGTTACTCGTACTCTGGGGCCAACGTCCTGACTTTC. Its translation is CASSYSYSGANVLTF.